This T cell receptor beta chain was sequenced in a study of T cells in Graves' hyperthyroidism and ophthalmopathy. Findings and limits, study-wide: Also found in blood were most expanded thyroid clonotypes above 0.001.

Trimming shortened V by 6 bases and J by 8 bases, and 13 bases separated the two germline ends. CDR3 length equals 11 residues. The germline V gene encodes CDR1 SQVTM and CDR2 ANQGSEA. On this clonotype: Its cognate antigen is unknown.

It was uncontrolled infection, other autoimmune disease, pregnancy or lactation that excluded patients. The study based diagnoses on clinical symptoms, serum thyroxine and TRAb, thyroid ultrasound and orbital computed tomography. Amplified TCR beta CDR3 regions derived from RNA transcripts. Using the HTBI primer set, a first-round RT-PCR was run on the TCR CDR3. A single record per CDR3 protein comes from TCRdb applying MiXCR to the multiplex PCR reads. The table includes around 660,000 distinct CDR3 sequences, approximately 42% detected once. The clonotype was recovered from an adult man with Graves' disease, either hyperthyroidism or ophthalmopathy (not recorded which). V is TRBV29-1 and J is TRBJ1-1, with TRBD1 as a possible D gene (6 bases). The sequenced sample consisted of peripheral blood or thyroid tissue (not recorded which). Here the CDR3 DNA reads TGCAGCGTCGAATCCGGGACAGAAGCTTTCTTT. Encoded protein: CSVESGTEAFF.